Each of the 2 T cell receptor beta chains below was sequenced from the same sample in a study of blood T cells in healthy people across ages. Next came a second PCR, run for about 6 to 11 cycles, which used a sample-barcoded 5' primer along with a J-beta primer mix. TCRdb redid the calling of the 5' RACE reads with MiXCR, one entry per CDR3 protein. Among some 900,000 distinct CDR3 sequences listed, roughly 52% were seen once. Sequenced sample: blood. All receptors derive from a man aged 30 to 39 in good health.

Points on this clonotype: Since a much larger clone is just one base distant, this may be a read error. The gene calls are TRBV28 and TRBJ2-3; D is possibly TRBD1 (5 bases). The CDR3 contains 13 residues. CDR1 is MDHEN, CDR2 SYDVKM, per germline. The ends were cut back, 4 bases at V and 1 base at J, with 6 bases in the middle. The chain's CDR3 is CASSSRGTDTQYF. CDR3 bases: TGTGCCAGCAGTTCCAGGGGCACAGATACGCAGTATTTT.

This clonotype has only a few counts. In nucleotides, the CDR3 is TGTGCCAGCAGCTTAGGATCGGGACAGGTCTCCTACGAGCAGTACTTC. Its protein product is CASSLGSGQVSYEQYF. The chain is built from TRBV7-8 and TRBJ2-7; 8 bases map to TRBD1. Trimming cost V 1 base and J 0 bases; bases outside gene matches: 5. Germline CDR1 is SGHVS and CDR2 is FQNEAQ. This CDR3 is 16 amino acids long.